The 20 T cell receptor beta chains in this list originate from one sample, sequenced in a study of blood T cell repertoires in COVID-19. TCRdb's copy holds only in-frame clones and misses some; the assay was immunoSEQ multiplex PCR. The data show tens of thousands of clones, 70% to 90% seen once. The specimen sequenced was peripheral blood. The receptor source for this set is a man between 25 and 39 years old with acute or convalescent COVID-19.

This chain connects TRBV5-1 to TRBJ1-2, with D perhaps TRBD1 (6 bases). With 0 bases removed from V and 10 bases from J, the gap between germline ends came to 13 bases. Germline V gene lookup returns CDR1 SGHRS and CDR2 YFSETQ. The CDR3 sequence is 13 residues long. This chain's CDR3 is CASSLDINRDYTF. In DNA, the CDR3 is TGCGCCAGCAGCTTGGATATCAACAGGGACTACACCTTC.

The chain links TRBV4-1 to TRBJ2-7; TRBD2 matches at 9 bases. The J segment lost 5 bases and the V segment lost 0 bases, leaving 5 bases of the junction unmatched. Germline V lookup: CDR1 MGHRA, CDR2 YSYEKL. The CDR3 is made up of 15 amino acids. The CDR3 reads CASSQEVAGVNEQYF. The CDR3 DNA reads TGCGCCAGCAGCCAAGAAGTAGCGGGAGTGAACGAGCAGTACTTC.

The chain links TRBV18 to TRBJ1-1; weak D call: TRBD1 (5 bases). Germline values: CDR1 KGHSH, CDR2 LQKENI. CDR3 length: 14 residues. Trimming took 5 bases from V and 1 from J, leaving 11 bases between them. CDR3 nucleotide sequence: TGTGCCAGCTCATACTCCGGGGGGAACACTGAAGCTTTCTTT. Amino acids: CASSYSGGNTEAFF.

The chain uses TRBV19 and TRBJ1-4; no definite D call. The CDR3 extends over 16 amino acids. CDR1 LNHDA and CDR2 SQIVND come from the germline V gene (reference sequence). The ends were cut back, 1 base at V and 0 bases at J, with 9 bases in the middle. The CDR3 DNA reads TGTGCCAGTAGTATAGGCCAGAGGACAACTAATGAAAAACTGTTTTTT. Translating gives CASSIGQRTTNEKLFF.

This rearrangement joins TRBV15 to TRBJ2-7; 8 bases are shared with TRBD2. This CDR3 is 13 amino acids long. Looked up from germline, CDR1 is LNHNV and CDR2 is YYDKDF (reference sequence). V lost 0 bases, J lost 9 bases, and 4 bases stayed unmatched. CDR3 region: CATSRDRTSLQYF. The CDR3 DNA reads as TGTGCCACCAGCAGAGATAGGACTAGCCTGCAGTACTTC.

The rearrangement links TRBV10-1 to TRBJ2-1, with TRBD2 matching over 8 bases. From germline, CDR1 is WNHNN and CDR2 SYGVQD (reference sequence). With V trimmed by 4 bases and J by 9 bases, 8 bases remained unmatched. The CDR3 runs 14 residues. The CDR3 sequence is CASSGTSGIREQFF. The CDR3 DNA sequence: TGCGCCAGCAGTGGAACTAGCGGAATACGTGAGCAGTTCTTC.

The chain uses TRBV19 and TRBJ1-6; 8 positions match TRBD1. V lost 7 bases to trimming and J lost 9 bases; unmatched junction nucleotides: 5. Germline V CDR1 and CDR2: LNHDA, SQIVND (reference sequence). This CDR3 is 13 amino acids long. As DNA, the CDR3 is TGTGCCAGTACGCCGGACAGGGCTTCACCCCTCCACTTT. Its protein product is CASTPDRASPLHF.

The chain is built from TRBV7-2 and TRBJ2-3, with 9 bases identical to TRBD1. The CDR3 contains 18 residues. Germline CDR1 reads SGHTA; CDR2 reads FQGNSA. Unmatched junction bases numbered 16, after V lost 5 bases and J lost 4 bases. The CDR3 loop is CASSEGTGTRAVADTQYF. DNA of the CDR3: TGTGCCAGCAGCGAGGGGACAGGGACGAGAGCGGTCGCAGATACGCAGTATTTT.

This clone showed up just once. This chain joins TRBV28 and TRBJ2-1; the match to TRBD1 covers 9 bases. J was trimmed by 1 base and V by 4 bases; bases with no gene match: 8. CDR1 and CDR2 (germline): MDHEN, SYDVKM. This CDR3 spans 17 amino acids. CDR3 loop: CASSSVPGQGSYNEQFF. The CDR3 DNA reads as TGTGCCAGCAGTTCGGTGCCGGGACAGGGTTCCTACAATGAGCAGTTCTTC.

The chain uses TRBV30 and TRBJ1-1; D is possibly TRBD1 (5 bases). CDR3 length: 17 amino acids. V was cut by 1 base and J by 6 bases, with 24 bases left in between. The V gene's germline CDR1 is GTSNPN and CDR2 SVGIG (reference sequence). The CDR3 sequence is CAWSATVQGTVDAEAFF. The CDR3 nucleotides read TGTGCCTGGAGTGCGACGGTGCAGGGTACGGTTGACGCTGAAGCTTTCTTT.

The chain is built from TRBV30 and TRBJ2-3; D remains unclear. CDR3 size: 12 residues. The V gene lost 4 bases and the J gene lost 1 base, with 6 bases spanning the gap. From germline, CDR1 is GTSNPN and CDR2 SVGIG (reference sequence). CDR3 in amino acids: CAWNAGTDTQYF. Written as DNA, the CDR3 is TGTGCCTGGAACGCGGGCACAGATACGCAGTATTTT.

J is TRBJ2-7 and V is TRBV12-5; possible D gene TRBD2, 5 bases. From germline, CDR1 is LGHNT and CDR2 FRNRAP. The CDR3 loop spans 13 amino acids. Trimming shortened V by 10 bases and J by 6 bases, and 19 bases separated the two germline ends. DNA of the CDR3: TGTGCTACTCGACTGGAGGTTTTAGGCGAGCAGTACTTC. This translates into CATRLEVLGEQYF.

A few counts support this clone. The chain couples TRBV4-3 to TRBJ1-4; no reliable D call. Germline lookup yields CDR1 LGHNA and CDR2 YSLEER. Trimming cost V 1 base and J 0 bases, with 9 bases left between them. CDR3 size: 16 residues. CDR3 residues: CASSQGRSATNEKLFF. In DNA, the CDR3 is TGCGCCAGCAGCCAAGGGAGATCGGCAACTAATGAAAAACTGTTTTTT.

The chain links TRBV3-1 (or the pseudogene TRBV3-2) to TRBJ2-7; 10 bases match TRBD1. This CDR3 region has 14 residues. V lost 4 bases and J lost 3; bases outside the gene matches: 3. Germline loops: CDR1 LGHDT, CDR2 YNNKEL (reference sequence). The CDR3 loop is CASSPRTGGYEQYF. As DNA, the CDR3 is TGTGCCAGCAGCCCGAGGACAGGGGGCTACGAGCAGTACTTC.

This clone was counted a few times. The chain has TRBV4-1 and TRBJ1-6, with 8 bases identical to TRBD1. The CDR3 is made up of 15 amino acids. The V gene end was trimmed by 0 bases and the J gene end by 9 bases; junction bases not matched to a gene: 4. The V gene's germline CDR1 is MGHRA and CDR2 YSYEKL. The CDR3 sequence is CASSQENRGVSPLHF. Here the CDR3 DNA reads TGCGCCAGCAGCCAAGAAAACAGGGGGGTTTCACCCCTCCACTTT.

V is TRBV5-4 and J is TRBJ2-2; 13 nucleotides match TRBD2. Germline values: CDR1 SGHNT, CDR2 YYREEE (reference sequence). The V gene end was trimmed by 2 bases and the J gene end by 7 bases; junction bases not matched to a gene: 8. The CDR3 spans 17 residues. This CDR3 is CASSLGTSGKMGGELFF. CDR3 DNA sequence: TGTGCCAGCAGCTTAGGGACTAGCGGGAAGATGGGCGGGGAGCTGTTTTTT.

The V call is TRBV5-1, the J call TRBJ2-1, with 9 bases fitting TRBD2. Germline values: CDR1 SGHRS, CDR2 YFSETQ. The junction had 8 bases not matched to a gene; V was cut back by 4 bases and J by 6 bases. This CDR3 is 15 amino acids long. CDR3 sequence: CASSPDLAGLNEQFF. The CDR3 region has the DNA TGCGCCAGCAGCCCGGACCTAGCGGGACTCAATGAGCAGTTCTTC.

The J gene is TRBJ1-6, the V gene TRBV5-5, with 10 bases aligning to TRBD1. Germline V gene lookup returns CDR1 SGHKS and CDR2 YYEKEE (reference sequence). The ends lost 4 bases at V and 15 bases at J; junction bases unmatched: 4. The CDR3 runs 12 residues. CDR3 nucleotides: TGTGCCAGCAGCACCGACAGGGGGCTCCTCCACTTT. Amino acid sequence: CASSTDRGLLHF.

This clone was seen only a few times. This chain uses TRBV12-3 or TRBV12-4 with TRBJ2-3; D gene unclear. The CDR3 spans 11 residues. V was cut by 5 bases and J by 4 bases, with 4 bases left in between. The CDR3: CASSPSDTQYF. The DNA of the CDR3 is TGTGCCAGCAGTCCTTCAGATACGCAGTATTTT.

The V and J genes are TRBV6-4 and TRBJ2-2, with D tentatively TRBD1 (6 bases). Trimming cost V 6 bases and J 0 bases, with 11 bases left between them. The CDR3 is 15 amino acids. Germline assignment: CDR1 MRHNA and CDR2 SNTAGT. The CDR3 region has the DNA TGTGCCAGCAGACAGGACAGTTCGAACACCGGGGAGCTGTTTTTT. This codes for CASRQDSSNTGELFF.